This record concerns one T cell receptor (beta chain) sequence. Its specificity is unknown. TCRdb re-analysed the 5' RACE reads in MiXCR, keeping a single row per CDR3 protein. The table shows approximately 100,000 distinct CDR3 sequences, with about a sixth occurring only once. This entry comes from a study of T-cell memory formation after mild COVID-19. In the study overall: Largely, TCR clusters stayed within a single donor.

Overall study findings and caveats: Contracting CD4+ clones were located mainly in CM and EM, and CD8+ clones in EMRA.

V was shortened by 6 bases and J by 2 bases, with 10 bases between the two germline ends. The CDR3 runs 13 residues. Sequences were obtained from PBMCs or a T cell subset sorted from them (not recorded which). This receptor was obtained from an adult woman who had mild COVID-19 (a few samples of this study predate the infection). Cell type and time point are not known. The chain joins TRBV12-3 or TRBV12-4 to TRBJ2-5; a possible D gene is TRBD2 (7 bases). This chain's CDR3 is CASSGGQQETQYF. The CDR3 DNA sequence: TGTGCCAGCAGCGGGGGGCAACAAGAGACCCAGTACTTC.